These 8 T cell receptor beta chains were sequenced from one sample in a study of cytomegalovirus exposure and HLA in healthy donors. Some clones are missing from TCRdb's copy, which holds only in-frame ones; the method was immunoSEQ multiplex PCR. The table shows about 140,000 clones, with approximately 86% occurring only once. The sequenced sample consisted of PBMCs. The source of these receptors is a woman in her late teens or twenties in good health and CMV-seropositive.

The chain is built from TRBV10-3 and TRBJ1-3; 7 nucleotides line up with TRBD1. There are 15 residues in the CDR3. V was clipped by 5 bases and J by 0 bases; unmatched bases: 4. In germline, CDR1 is ENHRY, CDR2 SYGVKD. CDR3 DNA sequence: TGTGCCATCAGTACGACAGGGAGCTCTGGAAACACCATATATTTT. This translates into CAISTTGSSGNTIYF.

The rearrangement joins TRBV9 to TRBJ2-2; 7 nucleotides agree with TRBD1. This CDR3 contains 13 residues. V trimming: 5 bases; J trimming: 5 bases; junction bases outside the gene matches: 3. The germline CDR1 and CDR2 sequences are SGDLS and YYNGEE. CDR3 DNA: TGTGCCAGCAGAAGACAGGGAACCGGGGAGCTGTTTTTT. Protein product: CASRRQGTGELFF. Full variable domain (outside the CDR3, taken from reference TRBV9 and TRBJ2-2): DSGVTQTPKHLITATGQRVTLRCSPRSGDLSVYWYQQSLDQGLQFLIQYYNGEERAKGNILERFSAQQFPDLHSELNLSSLELGDSALYFCASRRQGTGELFFGEGSRLTVL.

The chain has TRBV4-3 and TRBJ1-3, with D maybe TRBD1 (6 bases). Trimming took 0 bases from V and 3 from J, leaving 21 bases between them. CDR3 size: 19 residues. Germline V gene lookup returns CDR1 LGHNA and CDR2 YSLEER. DNA of the CDR3: TGCGCCAGCAGCCAAGAACCGGCGGGGGGCGGGTTAAGTGGAAACACCATATATTTT. Translated, it gives CASSQEPAGGGLSGNTIYF.

The rearrangement uses TRBV10-3 and TRBJ1-1, with D possibly matching TRBD1 (6 bases). CDR1 is ENHRY, CDR2 SYGVKD, per germline. V lost 7 bases to trimming and J lost 3 bases, with 9 bases between them. The CDR3 has 12 residues. Written as DNA, the CDR3 is TGTGCCATCAATACAGGGTACACTGAAGCTTTCTTT. It codes for CAINTGYTEAFF.

This chain connects TRBV5-6 to TRBJ1-5, with TRBD1 as a possible D gene (5 bases). The CDR3 totals 17 residues. V was clipped by 4 bases and J by 7 bases, with 24 bases between them. Per the germline V gene, CDR1 is SGHDT and CDR2 is YYEEEE. CDR3 bases: TGTGCCAGCAGCCTGAGTGGGATCGTCAGGGTGGGACAGCCCCAGCATTTT. Translation: CASSLSGIVRVGQPQHF.

This chain connects TRBV9 to TRBJ1-3, with 7 positions matching TRBD1. V dropped 0 bases and J dropped 2; count of bases not matched to a gene: 2. The CDR3 runs 15 residues. The germline CDR1 and CDR2 sequences are SGDLS and YYNGEE. The CDR3 DNA sequence: TGTGCCAGCAGCGTAGGAGACAGGGCTGGAAACACCATATATTTT. Amino acids: CASSVGDRAGNTIYF. Together with reference TRBV9 and TRBJ1-3, the CDR3 gives the full variable domain: DSGVTQTPKHLITATGQRVTLRCSPRSGDLSVYWYQQSLDQGLQFLIQYYNGEERAKGNILERFSAQQFPDLHSELNLSSLELGDSALYFCASSVGDRAGNTIYFGEGSWLTVV.

This clone occurred a few times. The V and J genes are TRBV11-1 and TRBJ1-1, with TRBD1 matching 9 bases. The V gene's germline CDR1 is SGHAT and CDR2 FQDESV (reference sequence). Unmatched junction bases numbered 5, after V lost 6 bases and J lost 6 bases. The CDR3 runs to 13 residues. In nucleotides, the CDR3 is TGTGCCAGCAGAACGGACAGGGGTCCTGAAGCTTTCTTT. This sequence encodes CASRTDRGPEAFF.

The chain is built from TRBV6-6 and TRBJ1-1; D is undetermined. Germline values: CDR1 MNHNY, CDR2 SVGAGI (reference sequence). The CDR3 is made up of 15 amino acids. Trimming left V 6 bases short and J 4 bases short, with 18 bases between. DNA of the CDR3: TGTGCCAGCAGGTCCGCGCCGGAGGTGGGCACTGAAGCTTTCTTT. Protein: CASRSAPEVGTEAFF.